Reported below is one T cell receptor beta chain. Antigen unknown. The data derive from a study of response to subunit inactivated influenza vaccine. One entry per CDR3 protein results from TCRdb running MiXCR on the RT-PCR reads. The table shows hundreds of thousands of distinct CDR3 sequences, with approximately 15% occurring only once. General study points: With each seasonal influenza vaccination, the authors suggested, few new T cells are recruited.

This sample comprised PBMCs from blood, obtained 11 to 12 days after vaccination. The clonotype originates from a man aged 50-60 years who received an inactivated influenza vaccine.

CDR3 amino acids: CSARYTGRTEAFF. CDR3 DNA: TGCAGTGCTAGATATACGGGGCGCACTGAAGCTTTCTTT. The V gene is TRBV20-1, the J gene TRBJ1-1, with a tentative D call TRBD1 (5 bases). Trimming pared 2 bases from V and 4 bases from J, leaving 11 bases between. The CDR3 length is 13 residues. Per the germline V gene, CDR1 is DFQATT and CDR2 is SNEGSKA (reference sequence).